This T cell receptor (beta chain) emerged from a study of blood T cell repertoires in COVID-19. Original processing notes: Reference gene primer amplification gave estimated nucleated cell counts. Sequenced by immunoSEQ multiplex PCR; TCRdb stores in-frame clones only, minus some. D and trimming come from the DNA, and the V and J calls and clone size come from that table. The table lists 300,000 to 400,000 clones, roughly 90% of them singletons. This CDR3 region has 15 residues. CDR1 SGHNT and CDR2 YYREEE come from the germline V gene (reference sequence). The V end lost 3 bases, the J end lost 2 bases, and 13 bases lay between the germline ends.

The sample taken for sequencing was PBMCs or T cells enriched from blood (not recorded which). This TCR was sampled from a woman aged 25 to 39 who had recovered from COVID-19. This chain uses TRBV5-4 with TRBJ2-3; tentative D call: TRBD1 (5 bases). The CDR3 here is CASSSGTGYTDTQYF. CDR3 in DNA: TGTGCCAGCAGCTCGGGCACAGGCTACACAGATACGCAGTATTTT.